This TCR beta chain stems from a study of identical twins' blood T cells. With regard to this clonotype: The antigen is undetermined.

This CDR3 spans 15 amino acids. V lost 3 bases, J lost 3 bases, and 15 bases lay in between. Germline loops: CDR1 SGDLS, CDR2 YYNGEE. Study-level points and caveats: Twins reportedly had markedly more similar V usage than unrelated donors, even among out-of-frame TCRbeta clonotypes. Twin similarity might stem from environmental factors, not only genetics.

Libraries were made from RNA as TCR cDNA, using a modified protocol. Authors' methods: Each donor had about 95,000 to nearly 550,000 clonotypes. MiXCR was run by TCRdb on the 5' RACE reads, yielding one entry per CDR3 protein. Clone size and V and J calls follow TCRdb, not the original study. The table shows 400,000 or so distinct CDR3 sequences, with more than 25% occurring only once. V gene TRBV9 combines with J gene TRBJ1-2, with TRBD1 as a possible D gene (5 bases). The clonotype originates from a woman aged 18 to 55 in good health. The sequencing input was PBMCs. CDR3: CASSEGPGTYYGYTF. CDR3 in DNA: TGTGCCAGCAGCGAGGGACCGGGTACCTACTATGGCTACACCTTC.